This passage covers 11 T cell receptor beta chains from one sample sequenced in a study of blood T cells in healthy people across ages (dated by TCRdb to the mid-2010s). Libraries were built with 5' RACE. The second PCR ran for about 6 to 11 cycles and used a J-beta primer mix along with a sample-barcoded 5' primer. TCRdb ran its own pipeline on the public reads, namely fastp trimming at Q25 and MiXCR clone calling, and kept in-frame beta chains. CDR3 protein sequences are deduplicated, and each keeps its most common genes and DNA. This sample comprises around 2 million distinct CDR3 sequences, around 42% of them detected only once. Roughly 23% of the sample is held by the ten biggest clonotypes. Sequenced: blood. Receptors were obtained from a human donor in good health.

This clonotype was observed at least ten times. The chain has TRBV28 and TRBJ1-1; tentatively, D is TRBD1 (6 bases). This CDR3 has 15 amino acids. Looked up from germline, CDR1 is MDHEN and CDR2 is SYDVKM. V gave up 6 bases and J gave up 2 bases, with 16 bases separating them. The CDR3 region is CASSRPGHLNTEAFF. CDR3 DNA: TGTGCCAGCAGCCGACCGGGACACCTAAACACTGAAGCTTTCTTT.

This clonotype was recorded a few times. The chain is built from TRBV6-6 and TRBJ2-5, with TRBD2 as a possible D gene (8 bases). Germline values: CDR1 MNHNY, CDR2 SVGAGI (reference sequence). CDR3 length: 15 residues. V gave up 7 bases and J gave up 2 bases, with 17 bases separating them. CDR3 nucleotides: TGTGCCAGCAAGGGGGCGGGGGGTACGCAAGAGACCCAGTACTTC. Its protein product is CASKGAGGTQETQYF.

The chain has TRBV7-6 and TRBJ2-1; tentative D call: TRBD2 (6 bases). Trimming removed 5 bases at V and 0 bases at J, with 17 bases between. Per the germline V gene, CDR1 is SGHVS and CDR2 is FNYEAQ. This CDR3 region has 17 residues. CDR3: CASSPPKVAVSYNEQFF. CDR3 DNA sequence: TGTGCCAGCAGCCCCCCTAAGGTAGCGGTCTCCTACAATGAGCAGTTCTTC.

The chain carries TRBV4-2 and TRBJ2-5; D not resolved. The ends were cut back, 0 bases at V and 0 bases at J, with 8 bases in the middle. Germline CDR1 is LGHNA and CDR2 is YNFKEQ. This CDR3 contains 15 residues. CDR3 sequence reads: CASSQDGSYQETQYF. The CDR3 bases are TGTGCCAGCAGCCAAGATGGATCGTACCAAGAGACCCAGTACTTC.

This clonotype was detected only a few times. The junction departs from the called germline gene at one end, perhaps through a read error. The CDR3 loop is CVSSLDRTGGSGANVLTF. In DNA form, the CDR3 reads TGCGTCAGCAGCTTGGACCGGACAGGGGGCTCTGGGGCCAACGTCCTGACTTTC. The chain employs TRBV5-1 and TRBJ2-6; 10 nucleotides line up with TRBD1. The CDR3 contains 18 residues. Germline values: CDR1 SGHRS, CDR2 YFSETQ.

The rearrangement joins TRBV18 to TRBJ2-7; possibly TRBD2 for D (6 bases). Per the germline V gene, CDR1 is KGHSH and CDR2 is LQKENI. CDR3 size: 14 residues. With 0 bases removed from V and 1 base from J, the gap between germline ends came to 7 bases. CDR3: CASSPPEGSYEQYF. Here the CDR3 DNA reads TGTGCCAGCTCACCACCGGAGGGGTCCTACGAGCAGTACTTC.

This clonotype was detected a few times. V gene TRBV28 combines with J gene TRBJ2-7; D might be TRBD1 or TRBD2, each matching 5 bases. CDR1 MDHEN and CDR2 SYDVKM come from the germline V gene. The CDR3 runs to 15 residues. Trimming shortened V by 4 bases and J by 3 bases, and 16 bases separated the two germline ends. CDR3 DNA sequence: TGTGCCAGCAGTTACCCCGGGACCCTGAGCTACGAGCAGTACTTC. This gives the protein CASSYPGTLSYEQYF.

The rearrangement joins TRBV4-3 to TRBJ2-1; D is tentatively TRBD1 or TRBD2 (5 bases each). Germline V gene lookup returns CDR1 LGHNA and CDR2 YSLEER. The CDR3 consists of 18 residues. With 1 base removed from V and 9 bases from J, the gap between germline ends came to 25 bases. The CDR3 loop is CASSQAPPGRNTIGEQFF. In DNA, the CDR3 is TGCGCCAGCAGCCAAGCTCCCCCGGGACGGAATACAATAGGTGAGCAGTTCTTC.

This clonotype was seen only once. The chain couples TRBV11-3 to TRBJ2-1; D remains unclear. Germline V gene lookup returns CDR1 SGHNT and CDR2 YENEEA. V was shortened by 0 bases and J by 10 bases, with 16 bases between the two germline ends. This CDR3 has 15 residues. The chain's CDR3 is CASSLDWSGLYEQFF. CDR3 coding DNA: TGTGCCAGCAGCTTAGATTGGAGTGGTCTCTACGAGCAGTTCTTC.

This clonotype was seen just once. The V call is TRBV20-1, the J call TRBJ2-5, with D possibly called TRBD1 or TRBD2 (5 bases each). The J call may be mistaken, given a closer DNA end match to TRBJ2-7. CDR1 and CDR2 from the germline V gene are DFQATT and SNEGSKA (reference sequence). The CDR3 has 14 residues. DNA of the CDR3: TGCAGTGCTAGCGATAACAGGAGGCGGTACGAGCAGTACTTC. Its protein product is CSASDNRRRYEQYF.

V gene TRBV7-2 combines with J gene TRBJ2-7; D unclear. V was pared by 2 bases and J by 2 bases, with 7 bases between. Germline V gives CDR1 SGHTA, CDR2 FQGNSA. This CDR3 has 13 amino acids. Written as DNA, the CDR3 is TGTGCCAGCAGCTTACAGCTAGCCTACGAGCAGTACTTC. Its translation: CASSLQLAYEQYF.